This entry is about one T cell receptor (beta chain). Its recognized antigen is unknown. No base quality information exists; no much larger clone differs at one position. The method behind the library was the immunoSEQ multiplex PCR assay. The immuneACCESS repertoire file appears here via TCRdb, limited to in-frame rearrangements. These files lack a portion of the clones; in checked studies, under half of the deficit traces to unresolved V genes, and the cause of the others is not known. Recorded for this sample are 75,000 to 100,000 clones; 89% of them occurred a single time. The ten biggest clones cover less than 6% of the sample. The data belong to a study of control samples from healthy donors and cancer patients (dated by TCRdb to 2018 to 2020). CDR3 length: 15 amino acids, cysteine to phenylalanine. Only the CDR3 DNA stays, 45 bases, in frame from base 1. Cut back by 6 bases and 0 bases, the V and J ends lie 13 bases apart. CDR1 and CDR2, per the germline V gene, are SNHLY and FYNNEI.

The sequence links TRBV2 to TRBJ2-3; a tentative D call is TRBD1 (5 bases match). The TCR comes from a man aged 50 to 59 in good health. Source material: blood. The bases are TGTGCCAGCAGAGACACAGGTTTCAGCACAGATACGCAGTATTTT. The encoded protein is CASRDTGFSTDTQYF.